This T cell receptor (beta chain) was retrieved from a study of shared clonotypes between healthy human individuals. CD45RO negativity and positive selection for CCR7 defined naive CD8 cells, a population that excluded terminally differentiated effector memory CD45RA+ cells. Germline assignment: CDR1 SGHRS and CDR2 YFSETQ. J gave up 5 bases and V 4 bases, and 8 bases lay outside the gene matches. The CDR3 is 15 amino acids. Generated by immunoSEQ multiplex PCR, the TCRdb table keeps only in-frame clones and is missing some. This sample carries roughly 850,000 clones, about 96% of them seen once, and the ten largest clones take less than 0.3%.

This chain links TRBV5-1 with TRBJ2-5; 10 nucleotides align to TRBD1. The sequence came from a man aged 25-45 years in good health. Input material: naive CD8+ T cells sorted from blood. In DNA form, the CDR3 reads TGCGCCAGCAGCAGTACCGGGACAGGGGTGGAGACCCAGTACTTC. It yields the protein CASSSTGTGVETQYF.